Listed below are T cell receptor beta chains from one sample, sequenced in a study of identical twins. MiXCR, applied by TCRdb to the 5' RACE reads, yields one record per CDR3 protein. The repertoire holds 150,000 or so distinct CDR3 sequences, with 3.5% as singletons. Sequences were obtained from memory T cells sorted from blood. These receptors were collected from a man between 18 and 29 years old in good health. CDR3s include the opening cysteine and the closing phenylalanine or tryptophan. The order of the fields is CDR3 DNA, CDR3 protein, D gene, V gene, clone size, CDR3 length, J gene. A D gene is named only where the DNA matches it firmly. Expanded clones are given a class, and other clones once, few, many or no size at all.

CDR3nt: TGCGCCAGCAGCTTTCTCAGCTCAGGAAGAACAGATACGCAGTATTTT
CDR3aa: CASSFLSSGRTDTQYF
d_gene: NA
v_gene: TRBV5-1
abundance: many
len: 16
j_gene: TRBJ2-3

CDR3nt: TGTGCCAGCAGCTTAGTTTCAGGGTACAATGAGCAGTTCTTC
CDR3aa: CASSLVSGYNEQFF
d_gene: NA
v_gene: TRBV5-1
abundance: many
len: 14
j_gene: TRBJ2-1

CDR3nt: TGCGCCAGCAGCCGCGACTTGTTGTGGGAGCAGTACTTC
CDR3aa: CASSRDLLWEQYF
d_gene: NA
v_gene: TRBV4-3
abundance: many
len: 13
j_gene: TRBJ2-7

CDR3nt: TGTGCCAGCAGCTTATATCCCTCTGGCGGGAGTCACACCGGGGAGCTGTTTTTT
CDR3aa: CASSLYPSGGSHTGELFF
d_gene: TRBD2
v_gene: TRBV11-2
abundance: many
len: 18
j_gene: TRBJ2-2

CDR3nt: TGTGCCAGCAGTATTTCGTCCGAGCAGTACTTC
CDR3aa: CASSISSEQYF
d_gene: NA
v_gene: TRBV14
abundance: NA
len: 11
j_gene: TRBJ2-7

CDR3nt: TGTGCCAGTTCCGAGACAGGGGTGATCGGGGAGCTGTTTTTT
CDR3aa: CASSETGVIGELFF
d_gene: TRBD1
v_gene: TRBV6-1
abundance: many
len: 14
j_gene: TRBJ2-2

CDR3nt: TGTGCCAGTTTGGCAGCTGGAGGTAGCTACACCTTC
CDR3aa: CASLAAGGSYTF
d_gene: NA
v_gene: TRBV28
abundance: many
len: 12
j_gene: TRBJ1-2

CDR3nt: TGCGCCAGCAGCCCCAATACTATGGAGACCCAGTACTTC
CDR3aa: CASSPNTMETQYF
d_gene: NA
v_gene: TRBV5-1
abundance: many
len: 13
j_gene: TRBJ2-5

CDR3nt: TGCACCACAGATACGCAGTATTTT
CDR3aa: CTTDTQYF
d_gene: NA
v_gene: TRBV29-1
abundance: NA
len: 8
j_gene: TRBJ2-3

CDR3nt: TGCAGTGCTAGGACTCCCTTAGGGGGGGGGCAGTTCTTC
CDR3aa: CSARTPLGGGQFF
d_gene: NA
v_gene: TRBV20-1
abundance: many
len: 13
j_gene: TRBJ2-1

CDR3nt: TGCAGCGTTGTATCGGGGCATGATTACTCCTACAATGAGCAGTTCTTC
CDR3aa: CSVVSGHDYSYNEQFF
d_gene: NA
v_gene: TRBV29-1
abundance: many
len: 16
j_gene: TRBJ2-1

CDR3nt: TGTGCCAGCAGCCGCGATGGGGTGGGCACAGATACGCAGTATTTT
CDR3aa: CASSRDGVGTDTQYF
d_gene: NA
v_gene: TRBV7-6
abundance: many
len: 15
j_gene: TRBJ2-3

CDR3nt: TGTGCCAGCAGCCCTCCGAGGAGTAGCTCCTACAATGAGCAGTTCTTC
CDR3aa: CASSPPRSSSYNEQFF
d_gene: NA
v_gene: TRBV7-9
abundance: medium-sized
len: 16
j_gene: TRBJ2-1

CDR3nt: TGTGCCAGCAGTCCGGGGCAGAAGAGGGACCAGTACTTC
CDR3aa: CASSPGQKRDQYF
d_gene: NA
v_gene: TRBV3-1
abundance: many
len: 13
j_gene: TRBJ2-5

CDR3nt: TGTGCCAGCAGTTTATCTCTGAGCGGGAGGGACACCGGGGAGCTGTTTTTT
CDR3aa: CASSLSLSGRDTGELFF
d_gene: TRBD2
v_gene: TRBV12-3/TRBV12-4
abundance: many
len: 17
j_gene: TRBJ2-2

CDR3nt: TGTGCCAGCAGCCTGACCCTAAACACCATATATTTT
CDR3aa: CASSLTLNTIYF
d_gene: NA
v_gene: TRBV12-3/TRBV12-4
abundance: many
len: 12
j_gene: TRBJ1-3

CDR3nt: TGTGCCAGCACCGAGATGCGACGAAACAATGAGCAGTTCTTC
CDR3aa: CASTEMRRNNEQFF
d_gene: NA
v_gene: TRBV11-3
abundance: many
len: 14
j_gene: TRBJ2-1